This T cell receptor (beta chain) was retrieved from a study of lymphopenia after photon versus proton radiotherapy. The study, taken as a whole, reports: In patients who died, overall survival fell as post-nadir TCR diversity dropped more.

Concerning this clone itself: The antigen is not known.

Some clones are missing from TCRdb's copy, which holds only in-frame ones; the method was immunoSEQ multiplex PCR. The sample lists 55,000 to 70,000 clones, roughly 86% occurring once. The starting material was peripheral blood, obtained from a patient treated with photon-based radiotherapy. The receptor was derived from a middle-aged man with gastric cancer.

Here the CDR3 reads CASSLGQYYGYTF. Written as DNA, the CDR3 is TGTGCCAGCAGCTTAGGCCAGTACTATGGCTACACCTTC. The rearrangement joins TRBV7-2 to TRBJ1-2, with D unclear. Germline-derived CDR1 and CDR2 are SGHTA and FQGNSA. Trimming removed 1 base at V and 3 bases at J, with 6 bases between. This CDR3 is built from 13 residues.